The sequence of this T cell receptor beta chain was determined in a study of blood T cell repertoires in COVID-19. On the study more broadly: Samples of COVID-19 (acute and convalescent) were obtained from the United States, Italy and Spain. T cells, B-cell-depleted T cells, or PBMCs supplied cDNA or gDNA.

Authors' analysis steps: Estimates of nucleated cell counts were drawn from the amplification of reference gene primers. Generated by immunoSEQ multiplex PCR, the TCRdb table keeps only in-frame clones and is missing some. Clone size and V and J calls were adopted from that table, with D and trimming inferred from the DNA. Seen here are under 350,000 clones, under 90% observed once, and the top ten hold less than 2.5%. The CDR3 totals 20 residues. This TCR came from a man aged 50 to 59 with acute or convalescent COVID-19. Material for sequencing was peripheral blood. The chain carries TRBV21-1 and TRBJ2-7; the table assigns TRBD2, which was not confirmed against the DNA. TRBV21-1 is noted as a pseudogene. CDR3 loop: CASSNSPGLSRSEITYEQYF. The CDR3 bases are TGTGCCAGCAGCAATTCTCCCGGACTGAGTAGATCTGAGATTACCTACGAGCAGTACTTC.